This TCR beta chain is drawn from a study of shared clonotypes between healthy human individuals. The germline V gene encodes CDR1 SGHTA and CDR2 FQGNSA. The J segment lost 0 bases and the V segment lost 5 bases, leaving 6 bases of the junction unmatched. The CDR3 has 16 amino acids. Findings and limits, study-wide: Generation probabilities were higher for clonotypes shared across all four sorted-subset donors than for unshared ones.

The repertoire was sequenced with immunoSEQ multiplex PCR; TCRdb's copy has only in-frame clones and lacks some. Of millions of clones listed, roughly nine tenths are singletons. Of note for this clone: Its antigen is as yet unknown.

CD45RA+ naive and CD45RA-negative memory subsets were separated from CD4+ cells. Sequencing input: naive CD4+ T cells sorted from blood. The subset is: CD45RA+ positively selected. This sequence was found in a man aged 18 to 30 in good health. The chain joins TRBV7-2 to TRBJ2-1; 8 nucleotides agree with TRBD2. For the CDR3, the DNA is TGTGCCAGCAGCCTATCTGGGACTAGCTCCTACAATGAGCAGTTCTTC. Its translation: CASSLSGTSSYNEQFF. The whole variable domain, remainder taken from reference TRBV7-2 and TRBJ2-1, is GAGVSQSPSNKVTEKGKDVELRCDPISGHTALYWYRQSLGQGLEFLIYFQGNSAPDKSGLPSDRFSAERTGGSVSTLTIQRTQQEDSAVYLCASSLSGTSSYNEQFFGPGTRLTVL.